The 18 T cell receptor beta chains below come from one sample, sequenced in a study of cytomegalovirus exposure and HLA in healthy donors (dated by TCRdb to the late 2010s). The library relied on the immunoSEQ multiplex PCR assay. For the multiplex PCR, a mixture combining 60 forward primers for TCR Vbeta segments and 13 reverse primers for TCR Jbeta segments was used. The immuneACCESS repertoire file appears here via TCRdb, limited to in-frame rearrangements. These files lack a portion of the clones; in checked studies, under half of the deficit traces to unresolved V genes, and the cause of the others is not known. The sample table lists about 62,000 clones, around 87% of them with a count of one. The ten largest clones capture roughly 1.5% of the sample. The source material was PBMCs. The source of these receptors is a man aged 18 to 30 in good health and CMV-seronegative.

This chain connects TRBV10-3 to TRBJ2-3; the match to TRBD2 covers 12 bases. The CDR3 length is 15 residues. The germline gives CDR1 ENHRY, CDR2 SYGVKD. V was pared by 10 bases and J by 2 bases, with 7 bases of the junction left unmatched. Here the CDR3 reads CATLRLAGVTDTQYF. The CDR3 nucleotides are TGTGCCACCTTAAGACTAGCGGGGGTCACAGATACGCAGTATTTT.

The chain is built from TRBV9 and TRBJ2-3; a weak D match, TRBD1 (6 bases). CDR1 is SGDLS and CDR2 is YYNGEE in the germline V gene. The ends were cut back, 3 bases at V and 2 bases at J, with 10 bases in the middle. This CDR3 spans 14 amino acids. The CDR3 DNA reads TGTGCCAGCAGCGGTCAGGGGAACACAGATACGCAGTATTTT. Protein: CASSGQGNTDTQYF.

The chain employs TRBV7-6 and TRBJ1-1; TRBD1 matches 7 bases. Per the germline V gene, CDR1 is SGHVS and CDR2 is FNYEAQ. The CDR3 consists of 15 residues. V was pared by 5 bases and J by 1 base, with 7 bases of the junction left unmatched. The CDR3 reads CASSPFGTANTEAFF. Here the CDR3 DNA reads TGTGCCAGCAGCCCTTTTGGGACAGCGAACACTGAAGCTTTCTTT.

The chain joins TRBV30 to TRBJ1-6; D not resolved. CDR3 length equals 14 residues. Trimming took 3 bases from V and 9 from J, leaving 15 bases between them. Germline lookup yields CDR1 GTSNPN and CDR2 SVGIG (reference sequence). The CDR3: CAWRPLAGRSPLHF. CDR3 nucleotide sequence: TGTGCCTGGAGACCTTTGGCAGGCCGTTCACCCCTCCACTTT.

The rearrangement links TRBV10-3 to TRBJ2-3, with TRBD2 matching 8 bases. Germline assignment: CDR1 ENHRY and CDR2 SYGVKD. V trimming: 2 bases; J trimming: 2 bases; junction bases outside the gene matches: 21. The length of the CDR3 is 21 residues. CDR3 coding DNA: TGTGCCATCAGTGAGCCCTCAGCGGGGGTTCATTCAACCCAAACCACAGATACGCAGTATTTT. It yields the protein CAISEPSAGVHSTQTTDTQYF.

The CDR3 region is CASSRGQSKPYEQYF. In DNA, the CDR3 is TGCGCCAGCAGCCGCGGACAGTCAAAACCCTACGAGCAGTACTTC. The chain recombines TRBV5-1 with TRBJ2-7, with a tentative D call TRBD1 (6 bases). The ends were cut back, 4 bases at V and 2 bases at J, with 16 bases in the middle. Germline V lookup: CDR1 SGHRS, CDR2 YFSETQ. The CDR3 has 15 residues. Filled out from reference TRBV5-1 and TRBJ2-7, the complete variable domain reads KAGVTQTPRYLIKTRGQQVTLSCSPISGHRSVSWYQQTPGQGLQFLFEYFSETQRNKGNFPGRFSGRQFSNSRSEMNVSTLELGDSALYLCASSRGQSKPYEQYFGPGTRLTVT.

The J gene is TRBJ2-3, the V gene TRBV4-1, with D perhaps TRBD2 (6 bases). Germline values: CDR1 MGHRA, CDR2 YSYEKL. The CDR3 extends over 16 amino acids. V lost 1 base, J lost 1 base, and 12 bases lay in between. The CDR3 nucleotides read TGCGCCAGCAGCCAAGGAGCAGCTAGCGGCACAGATACGCAGTATTTT. Its translation: CASSQGAASGTDTQYF.

V usage is TRBV5-6 and J usage is TRBJ1-6; possibly TRBD1 for D (6 bases). V lost 4 bases to trimming and J lost 4 bases, with 9 bases between them. This CDR3 spans 14 amino acids. Germline-derived CDR1 and CDR2 are SGHDT and YYEEEE. This CDR3 is CASSPGQYNSPLHF. CDR3 DNA sequence: TGTGCCAGCAGCCCCGGACAGTATAATTCACCCCTCCACTTT.

The CDR3 nucleotides read TGCAGCGTTGAGGGCCAGCCGCATGAAAAACTGTTTTTT. Protein product: CSVEGQPHEKLFF. This chain joins TRBV29-1 and TRBJ1-4; D ambiguous. The V gene's germline CDR1 is SQVTM and CDR2 ANQGSEA. V was shortened by 3 bases and J by 6 bases, with 11 bases between the two germline ends. CDR3 length: 13 amino acids.

V is TRBV5-8 and J is TRBJ2-1, with 7 bases aligning to TRBD1. The CDR3 length is 15 residues. The V and J ends lost 5 bases and 4 bases, in that order; junction bases with no gene match: 9. Germline V gene sequence: CDR1 SGHTS, CDR2 YDEGEE. The CDR3 is CASRGTGVTYNEQFF. The CDR3 region has the DNA TGTGCCAGCAGGGGAACAGGGGTGACATACAATGAGCAGTTCTTC.

The CDR3 protein is CASTGGGAGQPQHF. CDR3 in DNA: TGTGCCAGCACCGGGGGGGGCGCAGGTCAGCCCCAGCATTTT. The chain links TRBV6-1 to TRBJ1-5, with D tentatively TRBD1 (6 bases). Trimming pared 7 bases from V and 6 bases from J, leaving 16 bases between. The CDR3 spans 14 residues. Looked up from germline, CDR1 is MNHNS and CDR2 is SASEGT.

This rearrangement joins TRBV5-4 to TRBJ1-4; D perhaps matches TRBD1 (5 bases). Trimming left V 0 bases short and J 0 bases short, with 12 bases between. Germline loops: CDR1 SGHNT, CDR2 YYREEE (reference sequence). CDR3 length: 17 residues. The CDR3 loop reads CASSLGGLGPTNEKLFF. DNA for the CDR3: TGTGCCAGCAGCTTGGGGGGTCTGGGGCCAACTAATGAAAAACTGTTTTTT.

The sample holds a few counts of this clone. A junction end diverges from the germline sequence, so it may reflect a read error. The rearrangement joins TRBV7-3 to TRBJ2-2, with 9 positions matching TRBD2. This CDR3 has 20 amino acids. CDR1 and CDR2 (germline): SGHTA, FQGTGA. The CDR3: CASSLIFERGTSRNTRELFF. CDR3 DNA sequence: TGTGCCAGCAGCTTAATTTTTGAAAGGGGGACTAGCCGGAACACCAGGGAGCTGTTTTTT.

J is TRBJ1-6 and V is TRBV25-1; 7 nucleotides align to TRBD1. This CDR3 contains 14 residues. CDR1 and CDR2 from the germline V gene are MGHDK and SYGVNS. With V trimmed by 5 bases and J by 10 bases, 8 bases remained unmatched. CDR3 nucleotide sequence: TGTGCCAGCAGTTTAGGGGGCTCAGGGTCACCCCTCCACTTT. This gives the protein CASSLGGSGSPLHF.

The genes are TRBV6-5 and TRBJ1-1, with 10 positions matching TRBD1. The CDR3 loop spans 15 amino acids. The germline V gene has CDR1 MNHEY and CDR2 SVGAGI. With V trimmed by 6 bases and J by 4 bases, 8 bases remained unmatched. CDR3 nucleotide sequence: TGTGCCAGCAGCGATTGGGACAGGGGAAGCACTGAAGCTTTCTTT. Its translation: CASSDWDRGSTEAFF.

J is TRBJ2-7 and V is TRBV7-8; D gene unclear. Germline loops: CDR1 SGHVS, CDR2 FQNEAQ. The CDR3 extends over 17 amino acids. Trimming cost V 1 base and J 3 bases, with 19 bases left between them. CDR3 region: CASSLGQLVGRNYEQYF. In DNA form, the CDR3 reads TGTGCCAGCAGCTTAGGGCAGTTGGTGGGCAGAAACTACGAGCAGTACTTC. The full variable domain, rest sourced from reference TRBV7-8 and TRBJ2-7, is GAGVSQSPRYKVAKRGQDVALRCDPISGHVSLFWYQQALGQGPEFLTYFQNEAQLDKSGLPSDRFFAERPEGSVSTLKIQRTQQEDSAVYLCASSLGQLVGRNYEQYFGPGTRLTVT.

The V gene is TRBV18, the J gene TRBJ1-1; D possibly corresponds to TRBD1 (6 bases). The germline V gene encodes CDR1 KGHSH and CDR2 LQKENI. V was pared by 6 bases and J by 5 bases, with 13 bases between. The CDR3 loop spans 13 amino acids. The CDR3 DNA is TGTGCCAGCTCGGCCGAACAGGGAACTGAAGCTTTCTTT. Translating it yields CASSAEQGTEAFF.

This clone occurred a few times. The chain recombines TRBV5-4 with TRBJ1-2; D not certain. Germline CDR1 and CDR2: SGHNT and YYREEE (reference sequence). The CDR3 runs to 11 residues. Trimming cost V 2 bases and J 8 bases, with 7 bases left between them. CDR3 sequence reads: CASSFSRGYTF. The CDR3 nucleotides read TGTGCCAGCAGCTTCTCTCGGGGCTACACCTTC. The variable domain in full, with the rest retrieved from reference TRBV5-4 and TRBJ1-2, is ETGVTQSPTHLIKTRGQQVTLRCSSQSGHNTVSWYQQALGQGPQFIFQYYREEENGRGNFPPRFSGLQFPNYSSELNVNALELDDSALYLCASSFSRGYTFGSGTRLTVV.